One sample yielded the 7 T cell receptor beta chains listed below, sequenced in a study of shared clonotypes between healthy human individuals (dated by TCRdb to about 2020). The method behind the library was the immunoSEQ multiplex PCR assay. TCRdb took over this immuneACCESS table, retaining in-frame rearrangements with V and J assigned. Such tables are incomplete; in checked studies, under half of the missing clones stem from an unresolved V gene, and the remainder is unexplained. The sample table records about a million clones; around 74% of these occur just once. Clones ranked in the top ten supply about 1.5% of the sample. Sequenced sample: memory CD4+ T cells sorted from blood. Reading the label with the study, this specimen's cell subset or site is: CD45RA-negative fraction. Receptors originate from a man aged 18 to 30 in good health.

This rearrangement joins TRBV11-1 to TRBJ2-3; 9 positions match TRBD2. Germline V lookup: CDR1 SGHAT, CDR2 FQDESV (reference sequence). The CDR3 spans 16 residues. J was trimmed by 5 bases and V by 3 bases; bases with no gene match: 9. In DNA, the CDR3 is TGTGCCAGCAGCTTCCCCGTCGCGGGGGGGCGAGATACGCAGTATTTT. It translates to CASSFPVAGGRDTQYF.

This clone occurred a few times. J is TRBJ2-3 and V is TRBV4-1; D is ambiguous. Germline V lookup: CDR1 MGHRA, CDR2 YSYEKL. The CDR3 extends over 15 amino acids. Trimming shortened V by 2 bases and J by 2 bases, and 11 bases separated the two germline ends. The CDR3 DNA reads as TGCGCCAGCAGCCAACTAAGGCCGACCACAGATACGCAGTATTTT. This sequence encodes CASSQLRPTTDTQYF.

As to this clone: Other DNA sequences in this specimen translate into the identical CDR3. The CDR3, as DNA: TGCGCCAGCAGTGAGTCGTCGAGAAATGAGCAGTTCTTC. Translated: CASSESSRNEQFF. The V call is TRBV10-1, the J call TRBJ2-1, with unresolved D. There are 13 residues in the CDR3. Germline-derived CDR1 and CDR2 are WNHNN and SYGVQD (reference sequence). The germline V and J ends were trimmed by 0 bases and 7 bases, with 7 bases remaining between them.

The chain carries TRBV5-6 and TRBJ2-1, with 11 nucleotides matching TRBD2. The CDR3 contains 15 residues. V was clipped by 4 bases and J by 4 bases; unmatched bases: 4. The germline V gene has CDR1 SGHDT and CDR2 YYEEEE. The CDR3 sequence: CASSPIAGGYNEQFF. For the CDR3, the DNA is TGTGCCAGCAGCCCGATAGCGGGGGGGTACAATGAGCAGTTCTTC.

The chain combines TRBV14 with TRBJ1-6; no clear D gene. The CDR3 has 13 amino acids. V gave up 6 bases and J gave up 9 bases, with 12 bases separating them. The germline V gene encodes CDR1 SGHDN and CDR2 FVKESK. CDR3 protein: CASSDITGSPLHF. CDR3 bases: TGTGCCAGCAGTGACATAACGGGTTCACCCCTCCACTTT.

The chain has TRBV7-9 and TRBJ2-2; TRBD1 agrees at 8 bases. CDR1 SEHNR and CDR2 FQNEAQ come from the germline V gene (reference sequence). CDR3 length equals 18 residues. J gave up 5 bases and V 2 bases, and 13 bases lay outside the gene matches. CDR3 bases: TGTGCCAGCAGCTTAATAGGACAGGGTGAGATGAGGACCGGGGAGCTGTTTTTT. This encodes CASSLIGQGEMRTGELFF.

The chain joins TRBV5-1 to TRBJ1-2; 7 bases map to TRBD1. V trimming: 2 bases; J trimming: 4 bases; junction bases outside the gene matches: 2. Per the germline V gene, CDR1 is SGHRS and CDR2 is YFSETQ. The CDR3 sequence is 13 residues long. CDR3 protein: CASSFEGAYGYTF. The CDR3 coding sequence is TGCGCCAGCAGCTTTGAGGGGGCCTATGGCTACACCTTC. Using reference TRBV5-1 and TRBJ1-2 for the parts outside the CDR3, the full variable domain is KAGVTQTPRYLIKTRGQQVTLSCSPISGHRSVSWYQQTPGQGLQFLFEYFSETQRNKGNFPGRFSGRQFSNSRSEMNVSTLELGDSALYLCASSFEGAYGYTFGSGTRLTVV.